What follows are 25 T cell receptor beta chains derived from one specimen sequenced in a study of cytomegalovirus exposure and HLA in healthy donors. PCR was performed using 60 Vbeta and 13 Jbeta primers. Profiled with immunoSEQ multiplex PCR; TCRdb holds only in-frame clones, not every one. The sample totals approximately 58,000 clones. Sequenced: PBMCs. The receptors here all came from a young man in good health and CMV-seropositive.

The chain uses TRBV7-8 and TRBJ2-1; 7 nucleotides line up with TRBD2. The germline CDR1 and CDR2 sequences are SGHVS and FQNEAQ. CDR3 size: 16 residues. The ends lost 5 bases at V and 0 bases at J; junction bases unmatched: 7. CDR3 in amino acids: CASSQKAGDSYNEQFF. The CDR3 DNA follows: TGTGCCAGCAGCCAAAAGGCGGGAGACTCCTACAATGAGCAGTTCTTC.

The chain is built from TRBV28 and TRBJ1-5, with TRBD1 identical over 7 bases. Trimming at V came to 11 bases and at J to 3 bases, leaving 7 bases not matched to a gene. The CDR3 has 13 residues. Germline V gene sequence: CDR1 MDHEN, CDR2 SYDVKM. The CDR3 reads CAGAGQSNQPQHF. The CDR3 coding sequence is TGTGCCGGGGCGGGACAGTCCAATCAGCCCCAGCATTTT.

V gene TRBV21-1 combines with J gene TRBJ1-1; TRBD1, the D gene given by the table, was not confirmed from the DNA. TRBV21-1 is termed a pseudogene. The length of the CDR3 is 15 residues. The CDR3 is CASSNPRQGATEAFF. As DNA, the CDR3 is TGTGCCAGCAGCAACCCTAGACAGGGCGCCACTGAAGCTTTCTTT.

CDR3 sequence (DNA): TGTGCCAGCAGTCCGGACATACTCTACGAGCAGTACTTC. It yields the protein CASSPDILYEQYF. The chain carries TRBV28 and TRBJ2-5; maybe TRBD1 (5 bases). The J call may be faulty, since TRBJ2-7 better matches the DNA end. Germline V CDR1 and CDR2: MDHEN, SYDVKM. CDR3 length: 13 amino acids.

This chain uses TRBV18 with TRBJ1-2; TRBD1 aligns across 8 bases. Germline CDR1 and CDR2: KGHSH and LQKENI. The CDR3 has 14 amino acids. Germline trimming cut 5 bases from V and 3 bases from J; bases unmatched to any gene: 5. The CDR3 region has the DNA TGTGCCAGCTCAGCAATGGGACAGGACTATGGCTACACCTTC. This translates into CASSAMGQDYGYTF.

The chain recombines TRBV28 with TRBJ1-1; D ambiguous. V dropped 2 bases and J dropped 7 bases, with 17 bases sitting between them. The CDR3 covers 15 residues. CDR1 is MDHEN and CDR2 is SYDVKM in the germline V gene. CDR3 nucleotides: TGTGCCAGCAGTTTACGATGGGTTGTAAGAGGTGAAGCTTTCTTT. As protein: CASSLRWVVRGEAFF.

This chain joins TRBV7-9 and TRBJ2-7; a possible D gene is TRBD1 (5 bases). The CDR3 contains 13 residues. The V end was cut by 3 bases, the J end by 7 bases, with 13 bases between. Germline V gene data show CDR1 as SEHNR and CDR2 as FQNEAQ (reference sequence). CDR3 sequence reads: CASSFGRGLEQYF. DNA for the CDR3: TGTGCCAGCAGCTTCGGTAGGGGATTGGAGCAGTACTTC.

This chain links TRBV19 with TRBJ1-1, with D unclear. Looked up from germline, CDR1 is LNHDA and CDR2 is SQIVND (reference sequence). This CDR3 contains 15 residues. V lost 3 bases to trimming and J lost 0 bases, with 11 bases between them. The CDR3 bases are TGTGCCAGTAGTATTGGCAGGCAGATGAACACTGAAGCTTTCTTT. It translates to CASSIGRQMNTEAFF.

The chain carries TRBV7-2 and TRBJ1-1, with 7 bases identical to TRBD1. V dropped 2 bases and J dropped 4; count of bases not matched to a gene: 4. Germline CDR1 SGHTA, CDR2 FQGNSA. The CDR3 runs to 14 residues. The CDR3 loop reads CASSLNRGATEAFF. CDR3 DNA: TGTGCCAGCAGCTTAAACAGGGGCGCCACTGAAGCTTTCTTT. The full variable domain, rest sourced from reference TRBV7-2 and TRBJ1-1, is GAGVSQSPSNKVTEKGKDVELRCDPISGHTALYWYRQSLGQGLEFLIYFQGNSAPDKSGLPSDRFSAERTGGSVSTLTIQRTQQEDSAVYLCASSLNRGATEAFFGQGTRLTVV.

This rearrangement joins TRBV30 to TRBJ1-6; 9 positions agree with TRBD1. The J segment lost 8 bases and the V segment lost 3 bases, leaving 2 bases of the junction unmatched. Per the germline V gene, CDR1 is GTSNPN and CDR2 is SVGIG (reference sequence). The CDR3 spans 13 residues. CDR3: CAWSGQGYSPLHF. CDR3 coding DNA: TGTGCCTGGAGCGGACAGGGGTATTCACCCCTCCACTTT. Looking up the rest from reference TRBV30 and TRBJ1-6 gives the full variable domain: SQTIHQWPATLVQPVGSPLSLECTVEGTSNPNLYWYRQAAGRGLQLLFYSVGIGQISSEVPQNLSASRPQDRQFILSSKKLLLSDSGFYLCAWSGQGYSPLHFGNGTRLTVT.

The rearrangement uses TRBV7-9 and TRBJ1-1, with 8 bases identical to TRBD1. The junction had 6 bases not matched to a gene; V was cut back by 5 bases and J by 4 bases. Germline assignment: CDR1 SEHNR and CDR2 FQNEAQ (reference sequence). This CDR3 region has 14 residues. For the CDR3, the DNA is TGTGCCAGCAGCACAGGACAGGGCTTCACTGAAGCTTTCTTT. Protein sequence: CASSTGQGFTEAFF.

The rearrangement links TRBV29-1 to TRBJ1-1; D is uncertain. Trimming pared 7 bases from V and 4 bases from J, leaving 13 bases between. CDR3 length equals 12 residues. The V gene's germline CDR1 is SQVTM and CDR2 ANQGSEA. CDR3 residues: CSGGRAGTEAFF. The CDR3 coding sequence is TGCAGCGGCGGGCGGGCGGGCACTGAAGCTTTCTTT.

The CDR3 loop is CASSFGGLGGRDTQYF. CDR3 DNA: TGTGCCAGCAGCTTCGGAGGCCTAGGCGGGAGGGATACGCAGTATTTT. This chain connects TRBV7-3 to TRBJ2-3; 8 nucleotides line up with TRBD2. V trimming: 3 bases; J trimming: 6 bases; junction bases outside the gene matches: 11. CDR3 length equals 16 residues. Germline V gene sequence: CDR1 SGHTA, CDR2 FQGTGA. The full variable domain, its missing parts supplied by reference TRBV7-3 and TRBJ2-3, is GAGVSQTPSNKVTEKGKYVELRCDPISGHTALYWYRQSLGQGPEFLIYFQGTGAADDSGLPNDRFFAVRPEGSVSTLKIQRTERGDSAVYLCASSFGGLGGRDTQYFGPGTRLTVL.

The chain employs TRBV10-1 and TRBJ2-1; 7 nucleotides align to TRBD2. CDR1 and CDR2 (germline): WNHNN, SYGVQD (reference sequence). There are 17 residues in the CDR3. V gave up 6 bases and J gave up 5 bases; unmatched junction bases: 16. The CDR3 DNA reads TGCGCCAGCAGCGGTACCCCTAGCGGATCGATCGACAATGAGCAGTTCTTC. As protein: CASSGTPSGSIDNEQFF.

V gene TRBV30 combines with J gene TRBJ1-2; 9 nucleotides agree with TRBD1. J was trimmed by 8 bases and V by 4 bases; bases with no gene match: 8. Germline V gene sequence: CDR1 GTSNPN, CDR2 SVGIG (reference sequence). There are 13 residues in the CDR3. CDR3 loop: CAWTTGQGQGYTF. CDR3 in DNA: TGTGCCTGGACTACTGGACAGGGGCAAGGCTACACCTTC.

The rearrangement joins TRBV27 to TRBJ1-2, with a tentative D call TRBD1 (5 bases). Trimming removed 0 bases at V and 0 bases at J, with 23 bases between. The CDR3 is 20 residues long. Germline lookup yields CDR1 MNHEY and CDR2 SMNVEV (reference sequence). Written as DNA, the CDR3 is TGTGCCAGCAGTTTATCGGGATATCGGGTAACAGGAGTTACTAACTATGGCTACACCTTC. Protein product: CASSLSGYRVTGVTNYGYTF.

The CDR3 bases are TGTGCCAGCAGTGCTAACTACAATGAGCAGTTCTTC. Its translation: CASSANYNEQFF. The J gene is TRBJ2-1, the V gene TRBV2; D not resolved. Germline loops: CDR1 SNHLY, CDR2 FYNNEI. The ends were cut back, 4 bases at V and 3 bases at J, with 4 bases in the middle. The CDR3 length is 12 residues.

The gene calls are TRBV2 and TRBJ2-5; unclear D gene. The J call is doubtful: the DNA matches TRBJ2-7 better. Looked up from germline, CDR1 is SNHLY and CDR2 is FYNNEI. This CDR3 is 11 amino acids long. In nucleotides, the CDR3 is TGTGCCAGTCACAGTTTGGTCGAGCAGTACTTC. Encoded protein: CASHSLVEQYF.

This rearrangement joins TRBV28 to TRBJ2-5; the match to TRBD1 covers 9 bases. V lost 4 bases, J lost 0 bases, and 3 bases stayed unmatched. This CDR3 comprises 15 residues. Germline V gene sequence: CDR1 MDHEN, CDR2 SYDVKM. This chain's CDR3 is CASSSWDRDQETQYF. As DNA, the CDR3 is TGTGCCAGCAGTTCATGGGACAGGGACCAAGAGACCCAGTACTTC.

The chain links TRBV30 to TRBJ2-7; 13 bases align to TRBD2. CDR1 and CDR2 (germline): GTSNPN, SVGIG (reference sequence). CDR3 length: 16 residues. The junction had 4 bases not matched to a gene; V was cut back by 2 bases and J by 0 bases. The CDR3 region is CAWSSTSGRSSYEQYF. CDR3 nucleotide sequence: TGTGCCTGGAGTTCGACTAGCGGGAGGAGCTCCTACGAGCAGTACTTC.

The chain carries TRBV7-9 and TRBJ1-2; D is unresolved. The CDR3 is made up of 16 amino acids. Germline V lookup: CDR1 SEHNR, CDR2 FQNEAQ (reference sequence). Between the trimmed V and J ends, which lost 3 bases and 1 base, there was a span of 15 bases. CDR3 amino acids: CASSFEGGGINYGYTF. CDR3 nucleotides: TGTGCCAGCAGCTTTGAGGGAGGAGGAATTAACTATGGCTACACCTTC.

The CDR3 loop reads CASSPRPIPDTQYF. The CDR3 bases are TGTGCCAGCAGCCCCCGTCCTATCCCAGATACGCAGTATTTT. The V gene is TRBV9, the J gene TRBJ2-3, with D hard to call. Per germline, CDR1 SGDLS and CDR2 YYNGEE. The CDR3 is made up of 14 amino acids. Trimming pared 4 bases from V and 4 bases from J, leaving 13 bases between.

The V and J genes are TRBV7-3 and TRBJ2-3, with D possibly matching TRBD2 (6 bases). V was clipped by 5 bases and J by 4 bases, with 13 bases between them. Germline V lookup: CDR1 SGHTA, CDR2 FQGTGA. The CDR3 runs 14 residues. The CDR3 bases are TGTGCCAGCAGCGTCTTGGGGGGAGCAGATACGCAGTATTTT. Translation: CASSVLGGADTQYF.

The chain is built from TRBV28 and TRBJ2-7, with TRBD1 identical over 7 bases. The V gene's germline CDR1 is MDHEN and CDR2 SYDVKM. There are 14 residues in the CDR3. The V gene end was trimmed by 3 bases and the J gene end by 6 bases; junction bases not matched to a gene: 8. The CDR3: CASSFSWDSSEQYF. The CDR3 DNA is TGTGCCAGCAGTTTTTCCTGGGACAGTAGCGAGCAGTACTTC.

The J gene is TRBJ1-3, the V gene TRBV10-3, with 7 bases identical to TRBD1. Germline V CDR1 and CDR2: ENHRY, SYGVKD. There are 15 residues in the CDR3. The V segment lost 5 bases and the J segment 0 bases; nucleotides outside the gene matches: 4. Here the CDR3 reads CAISLQGNSGNTIYF. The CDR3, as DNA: TGTGCCATCAGTTTACAGGGGAACTCTGGAAACACCATATATTTT.